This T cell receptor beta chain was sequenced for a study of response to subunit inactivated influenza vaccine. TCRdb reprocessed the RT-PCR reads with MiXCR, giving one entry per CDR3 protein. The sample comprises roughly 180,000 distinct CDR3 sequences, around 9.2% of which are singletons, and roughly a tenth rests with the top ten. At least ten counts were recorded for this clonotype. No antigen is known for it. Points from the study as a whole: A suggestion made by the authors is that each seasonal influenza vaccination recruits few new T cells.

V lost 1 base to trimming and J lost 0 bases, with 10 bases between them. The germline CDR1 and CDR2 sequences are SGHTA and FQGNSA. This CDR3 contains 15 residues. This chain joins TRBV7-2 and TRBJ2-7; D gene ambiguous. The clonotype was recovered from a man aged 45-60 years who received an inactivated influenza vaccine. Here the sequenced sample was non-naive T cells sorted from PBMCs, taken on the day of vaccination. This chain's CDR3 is CASSLGLRSSYEQYF. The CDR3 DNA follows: TGTGCCAGCAGCTTAGGCCTCCGTAGCTCCTACGAGCAGTACTTC.